This T cell receptor (beta chain) was captured in a study of OX40 agonist ivuxolimab in advanced cancers. About the study: Ivuxolimab doses were 0.01, 0.1, 0.3, 1.5, 3 or 10 mg/kg every 2 weeks.

Method: immunoSEQ multiplex PCR; TCRdb's copy keeps in-frame clones and lacks some. The sample gives 60,000 to 80,000 clones, approximately 90% of which show up once; 0.44% is in the top ten. Findings of the study overall: Clonal expansion was among the lowest in partial responders at 0.1-3.0 mg/kg, especially CD8+.

Patients were ineligible given autoimmune disease history or systemic immunosuppression. Notes on this clone: Its cognate antigen is unknown.

From germline, CDR1 is LNHDA and CDR2 SQIVND (reference sequence). The length of the CDR3 is 16 residues. Trimming stripped 7 bases from V and 4 bases from J, with 22 bases between. This TCR was recovered from an adult with an advanced solid tumor such as melanoma, head and neck, liver or kidney cancer. V is TRBV19 and J is TRBJ1-2; a weak D match, TRBD1 (5 bases). The sequenced sample was CD4+ or CD8+ T cells sorted from blood, obtained in a trial of the OX40 agonist ivuxolimab. The DNA of the CDR3 is TGTGCCAGTAACTCTCGGGGACTTCCGGGTAGCTATGGCTACACCTTC. It encodes CASNSRGLPGSYGYTF.